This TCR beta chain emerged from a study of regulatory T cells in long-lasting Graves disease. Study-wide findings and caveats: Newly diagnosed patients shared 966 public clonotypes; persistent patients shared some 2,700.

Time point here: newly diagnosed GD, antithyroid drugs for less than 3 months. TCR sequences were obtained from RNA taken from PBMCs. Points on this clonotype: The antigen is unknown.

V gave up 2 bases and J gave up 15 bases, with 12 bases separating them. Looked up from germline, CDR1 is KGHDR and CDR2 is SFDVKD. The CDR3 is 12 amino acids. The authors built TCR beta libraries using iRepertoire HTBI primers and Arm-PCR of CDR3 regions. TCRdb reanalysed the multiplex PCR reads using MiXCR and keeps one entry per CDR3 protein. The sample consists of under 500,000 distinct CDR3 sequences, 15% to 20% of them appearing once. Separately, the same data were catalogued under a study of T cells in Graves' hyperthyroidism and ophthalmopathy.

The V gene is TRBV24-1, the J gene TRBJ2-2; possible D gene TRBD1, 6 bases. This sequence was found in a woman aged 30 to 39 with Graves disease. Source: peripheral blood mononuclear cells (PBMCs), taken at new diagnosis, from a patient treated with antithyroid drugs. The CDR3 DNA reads TGTGCCACCAGTGATTGGGGACAAAGGATGTTTTTT. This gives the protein CATSDWGQRMFF.